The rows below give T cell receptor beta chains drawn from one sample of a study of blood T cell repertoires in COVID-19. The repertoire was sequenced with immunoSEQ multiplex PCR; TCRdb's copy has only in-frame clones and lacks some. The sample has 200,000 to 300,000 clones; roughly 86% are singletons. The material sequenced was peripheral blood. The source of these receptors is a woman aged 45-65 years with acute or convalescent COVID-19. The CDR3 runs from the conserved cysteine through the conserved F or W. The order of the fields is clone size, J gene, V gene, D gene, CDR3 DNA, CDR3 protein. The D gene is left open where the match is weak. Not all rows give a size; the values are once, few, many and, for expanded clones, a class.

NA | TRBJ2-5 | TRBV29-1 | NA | TGCAGCGTTGCTCTCGAGACCCAGTACTTC | CSVALETQYF
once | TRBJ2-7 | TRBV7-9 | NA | TGTGCCAGCAGCTCAGGGATCCGCTACGAGCAGTACTTC | CASSSGIRYEQYF
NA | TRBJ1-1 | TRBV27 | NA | TGTGCCAGCAGTTTCGGCCGGGGGGTGAACACTGAAGCTTTCTTT | CASSFGRGVNTEAFF
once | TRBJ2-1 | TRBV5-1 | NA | TGCGCCAGCAGCTTGGGGACGGGAGCCTACTACAATGAGCAGTTCTTC | CASSLGTGAYYNEQFF
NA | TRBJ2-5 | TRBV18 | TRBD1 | TGTGCCAGCTCTCCAATCGGTCACAGGGGGCAAGAGACCCAGTACTTC | CASSPIGHRGQETQYF
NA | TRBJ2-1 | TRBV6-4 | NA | TGTGCCAGCAGTGGAGCGCCCTCCTACAATGAGCAGTTCTTC | CASSGAPSYNEQFF
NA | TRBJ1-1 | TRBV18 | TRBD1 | TGTGCCAGCTCACAGACAGGGTACGGGGAAGCTTTCTTT | CASSQTGYGEAFF
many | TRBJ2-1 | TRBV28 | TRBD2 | TGTGCCAGCAGTTCCGTGACTAGCGGGAGGGTACTGGACAATGAGCAGTTCTTC | CASSSVTSGRVLDNEQFF
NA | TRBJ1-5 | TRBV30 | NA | TGTGCCTGGAGTGTACAACAGAATCAGCCCCAGCATTTT | CAWSVQQNQPQHF
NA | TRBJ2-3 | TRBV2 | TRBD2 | TGTGCCAGCAGTTACCTAGCGGGGGTCACAGATACGCAGTATTTT | CASSYLAGVTDTQYF
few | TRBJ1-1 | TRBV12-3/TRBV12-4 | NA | TGTGCCAGCAGTCGGACAGCTGAAGCTTTCTTT | CASSRTAEAFF
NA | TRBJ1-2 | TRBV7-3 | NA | TGTGCCAGCAGCTTAACCGGCAGGGGAGACTATGGCTACACCTTC | CASSLTGRGDYGYTF
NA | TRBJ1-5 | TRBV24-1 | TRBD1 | TGTGCCACCTCAACAGGGGGCGGCAATCAGCCCCAGCATTTT | CATSTGGGNQPQHF
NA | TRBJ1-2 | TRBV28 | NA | TGTGCCAGCACCCCCCCCGACAGGTTTAACTATGGCTACACCTTC | CASTPPDRFNYGYTF
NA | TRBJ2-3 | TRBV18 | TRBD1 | TGTGCCAGCTCAGTTCGACAGGGAACAGATACGCAGTATTTT | CASSVRQGTDTQYF
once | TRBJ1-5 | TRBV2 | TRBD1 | TGTGCGAGAAGGCGGACAGGGGGCGGACAGCCCCAGCATTTT | CARRRTGGGQPQHF
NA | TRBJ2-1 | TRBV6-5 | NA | TGTGCCAGCATGTCACTAGTTCGCAATGAGCAGTTCTTC | CASMSLVRNEQFF
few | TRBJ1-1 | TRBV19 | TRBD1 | TGTGCCAGTAGTATAAGGGACAGGGGTGCTGAAGCTTTCTTT | CASSIRDRGAEAFF
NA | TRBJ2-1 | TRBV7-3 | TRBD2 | TGTGCCAGCAGCTTAGAAACCGGACTAGTCACCGAGCAGTTCTTC | CASSLETGLVTEQFF
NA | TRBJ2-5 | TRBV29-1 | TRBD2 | TGCAGCGTTGGGACTAGCGGAGAGACCCAGTACTTC | CSVGTSGETQYF
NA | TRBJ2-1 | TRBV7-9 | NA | TGTGCCAGCACCCTAGGATGGCGGGAGCAGTTCTTC | CASTLGWREQFF
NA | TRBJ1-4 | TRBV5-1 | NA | TGCGCCAGCAGCCGACAGTCAACTAATGAAAAACTGTTTTTT | CASSRQSTNEKLFF
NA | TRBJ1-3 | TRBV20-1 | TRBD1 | TGCAGTGCTAGTCAGACTATCCGGGACAGCTCTGGAAACACCATATATTTT | CSASQTIRDSSGNTIYF
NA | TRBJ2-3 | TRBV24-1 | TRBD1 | TGTGCCACCAGTGATCCGAGACAGGGTAACACAGATACGCAGTATTTT | CATSDPRQGNTDTQYF
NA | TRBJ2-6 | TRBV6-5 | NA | TGTGCCAGCAGTCTGCAGGGTGGGGCCAACGTCCTGACTTTC | CASSLQGGANVLTF
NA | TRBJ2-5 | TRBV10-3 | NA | TGTGCCATCAGTGAGTCCTCGAGGCGGCTAGATATCGTCGAGACCCAGTACTTC | CAISESSRRLDIVETQYF
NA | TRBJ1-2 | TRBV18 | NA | TGTGCCAGCTCACCAGGGGCGACCCAATTCGGCTACACCTTC | CASSPGATQFGYTF
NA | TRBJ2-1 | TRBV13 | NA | TGTGCCAGCAGCTTTAGCCCAGGGTTTTATGGCGATGAGCAGTTCTTC | CASSFSPGFYGDEQFF
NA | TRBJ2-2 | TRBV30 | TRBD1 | TGTGCCTGGAGTGTACGGGCAGGGGGCAGCACCGGGGAGCTGTTTTTT | CAWSVRAGGSTGELFF
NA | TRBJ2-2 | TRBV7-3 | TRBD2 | TGTGCCAGCAGCCTAGCGGGAGGGCCAAACACCGGGGAGCTGTTTTTT | CASSLAGGPNTGELFF
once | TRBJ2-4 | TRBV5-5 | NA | TGTGCCAGCAGGGAAGGGACACCTTGGGGGAGCATTCAGTACTTC | CASREGTPWGSIQYF
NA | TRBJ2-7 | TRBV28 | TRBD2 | TGTGCCAGCAGCTACGGACTAGCGCGACCCTACGAGCAGTACTTC | CASSYGLARPYEQYF
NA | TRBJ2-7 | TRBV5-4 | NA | TGTGCCAGCAGCCCCCCCGGGGGGCTCTACGAGCAGTACTTC | CASSPPGGLYEQYF
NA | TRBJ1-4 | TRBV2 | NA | TGTGCCAGTCGGGAGGACATGGAAAAACTGTTTTTT | CASREDMEKLFF
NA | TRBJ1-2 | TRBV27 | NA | TGTGCCAGCAGTTTAAGCAGTGCGGTTGGGACAACGGCCTATGGCTACACCTTC | CASSLSSAVGTTAYGYTF
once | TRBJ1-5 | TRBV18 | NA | TGTGCCAGCGCCCCCCCCGGGGGTTCAAGCAATCAGCCCCAGCATTTT | CASAPPGGSSNQPQHF
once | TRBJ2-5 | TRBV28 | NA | TGTGCCAGCAGTTCCCCCCTCGGAATCGGGTGGGAGACCCAGTACTTC | CASSSPLGIGWETQYF
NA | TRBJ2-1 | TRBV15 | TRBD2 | TGTGCCACCAGCACCCCACCCGGGAGGGGTGGTAGCTCCTACAATGAGCAGTTCTTC | CATSTPPGRGGSSYNEQFF
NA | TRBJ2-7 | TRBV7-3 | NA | TGTGCCAGCAGCGCCGGCCTAGCGCCATCCTACGAGCAGTACTTC | CASSAGLAPSYEQYF
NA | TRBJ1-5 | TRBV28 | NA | TGTGCCAGCAGTTTGCAGAATCAGCCCCAGCATTTT | CASSLQNQPQHF
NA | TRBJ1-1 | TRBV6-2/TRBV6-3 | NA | TGTGCCAGCAGTTACTCGTCCAGGGTCACTGAAGCTTTCTTT | CASSYSSRVTEAFF
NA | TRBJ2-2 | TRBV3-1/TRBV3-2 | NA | TGTGCCAGCAGCCAAGGTGAAGAGAGTCCAAAATGGTCCGGGGAGCTGTTTTTT | CASSQGEESPKWSGELFF
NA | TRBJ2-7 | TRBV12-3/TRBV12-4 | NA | TGTGCCAGCAGTGACTACTACGAGCAGTACTTC | CASSDYYEQYF
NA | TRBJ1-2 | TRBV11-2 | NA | TGTGCCAGCAGCCTGGAGATCTATGGCTACACCTTC | CASSLEIYGYTF
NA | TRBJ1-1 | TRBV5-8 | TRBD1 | TGTGCCAGCAGCTCTCCCAGGGGGCCGGGGGAAGCTTTCTTT | CASSSPRGPGEAFF
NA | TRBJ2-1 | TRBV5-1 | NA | TGCGCCAGCAGCCCAGCCACGGAGACTTCCGATGAGCAGTTCTTC | CASSPATETSDEQFF
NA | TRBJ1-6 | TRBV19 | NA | TGTGCCAGTAGTATACAGGGATTCGATAATTCACCCCTCCACTTT | CASSIQGFDNSPLHF
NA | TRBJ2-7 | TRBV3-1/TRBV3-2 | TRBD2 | TGTGCCAGCAGCCAAGGGCTAGCGGGAGGGTACGAGCAGTACTTC | CASSQGLAGGYEQYF
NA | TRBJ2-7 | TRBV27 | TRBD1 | TGTGCCAGCACCCCGGACAGGAACACCTACGAGCAGTACTTC | CASTPDRNTYEQYF
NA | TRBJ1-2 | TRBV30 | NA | TGTGCCTGGAGTCCGGGACGGGAGGGAGCTAACTATGGCTACACCTTC | CAWSPGREGANYGYTF
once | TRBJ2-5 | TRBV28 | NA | TGTGCCAGCAGCTCCGTGTTTTTTGAGGGAGCGAAGGAGACCCAGTACTTC | CASSSVFFEGAKETQYF
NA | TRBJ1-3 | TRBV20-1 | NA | TGCAGTGCTAGTAAAAGCCTCTCTGGAAACACCATATATTTT | CSASKSLSGNTIYF